This TCR beta chain was profiled in a study of identical twins. Each CDR3 protein is one row after TCRdb ran MiXCR on the 5' RACE reads. The table has about 920,000 distinct CDR3 sequences, roughly an eighth seen once. A few counts support this clonotype. Another study also made use of these data, one on yellow fever vaccine responses in identical twins.

The receptor was isolated from a woman younger than 35 in good health. Sequencing was carried out using PBMCs.

CDR3 coding DNA: TGTGCCATCAGTGAACTTAGCGGGACGAACACCGGGGAGCTGTTTTTT. Its translation: CAISELSGTNTGELFF. The chain joins TRBV10-3 to TRBJ2-2, with TRBD2 matching 8 bases. Germline V gene lookup returns CDR1 ENHRY and CDR2 SYGVKD. V lost 3 bases, J lost 0 bases, and 3 bases stayed unmatched. The CDR3 totals 16 residues.